This TCR beta chain stems from a study of CD8+CD57+ T cells in acquired aplastic anemia. The CDR3 is made up of 18 amino acids. Trimming pared 3 bases from V and 6 bases from J, leaving 24 bases between. CDR1 is LNHDA, CDR2 SQIVND, per germline (reference sequence). Genomic DNA, the template, was used for profiling of the TCR beta VDJ and CDR3. TCRdb recomputed calls from the reads with MiXCR, one row per CDR3 protein. Among about 110,000 distinct CDR3 sequences, around 53% were seen once, and the ten largest hold 30% to 40%. This TCR came from a human donor in good health, serving as a control. Material: sorted CD4+, CD8+, or CD8+CD57+ T cells (not recorded which) from PBMCs. The V gene is TRBV19, the J gene TRBJ1-5, with a tentative D call TRBD1 (5 bases). The CDR3 DNA reads as TGTGCCAGTAGTATTATGGCAGGACCAGGGTTGGGAGGTCAGCCCCAGCATTTT. Its protein is CASSIMAGPGLGGQPQHF. Based on the CDR3 plus reference TRBV19 and TRBJ1-5, the full variable domain is DGGITQSPKYLFRKEGQNVTLSCEQNLNHDAMYWYRQDPGQGLRLIYYSQIVNDFQKGDIAEGYSVSREKKESFPLTVTSAQKNPTAFYLCASSIMAGPGLGGQPQHFGDGTRLSIL.